This is a list of T cell receptor beta chains from one sample in a study of T cells in localized non-small cell lung cancer. Clones were read by immunoSEQ multiplex PCR, and TCRdb kept only the in-frame ones, dropping some. The table shows about 24,000 clones, with 89% occurring only once. The source was peripheral blood, collected before any cancer treatment. The receptors come from a man between 40 and 69 years old with stage I squamous cell lung carcinoma. CDR3s include the opening cysteine and the closing phenylalanine or tryptophan. A D gene is named only where the DNA matches it firmly. A row's size may be missing; if present it is once, few, many or a size class.

len: 17; abundance: .; d_gene: .; j_gene: TRBJ1-1; v_gene: TRBV13; CDR3aa: CASSLFAEGTTNTEAFF; CDR3nt: TGTGCCAGCAGCTTATTTGCCGAGGGCACCACGAACACTGAAGCTTTCTTT
len: 14; abundance: .; d_gene: .; j_gene: TRBJ1-2; v_gene: TRBV14; CDR3aa: CASSQDRGDYGYTF; CDR3nt: TGTGCCAGCAGCCAAGATAGGGGGGACTATGGCTACACCTTC
len: 15; abundance: .; d_gene: TRBD1; j_gene: TRBJ1-6; v_gene: TRBV5-4; CDR3aa: CASRPQGASDSPLHF; CDR3nt: TGTGCCAGCAGGCCACAGGGGGCTTCGGATTCACCCCTCCACTTT
len: 17; abundance: .; d_gene: TRBD2; j_gene: TRBJ2-1; v_gene: TRBV11-2; CDR3aa: CASSLDVLAAGYNEQFF; CDR3nt: TGTGCCAGCAGCTTAGATGTTCTAGCGGCGGGATACAATGAGCAGTTCTTC
len: 12; abundance: .; d_gene: .; j_gene: TRBJ2-1; v_gene: TRBV6-5; CDR3aa: CASSAGSDEQFF; CDR3nt: TGTGCCAGCAGTGCTGGGTCGGATGAGCAGTTCTTC
len: 15; abundance: .; d_gene: .; j_gene: TRBJ1-1; v_gene: TRBV5-4; CDR3aa: CASSPPGTILTEAFF; CDR3nt: TGTGCCAGCAGCCCCCCGGGGACCATCCTTACTGAAGCTTTCTTT
len: 12; abundance: .; d_gene: .; j_gene: TRBJ2-7; v_gene: TRBV14; CDR3aa: CASSRLRYEQYF; CDR3nt: TGTGCCAGCAGCCGACTTCGCTACGAGCAGTACTTC
len: 14; abundance: .; d_gene: TRBD2; j_gene: TRBJ2-1; v_gene: TRBV2; CDR3aa: CASSAGGGLNEQFF; CDR3nt: TGTGCCAGCAGTGCCGGGGGGGGTCTCAATGAGCAGTTCTTC
len: 14; abundance: .; d_gene: .; j_gene: TRBJ2-1; v_gene: TRBV7-2; CDR3aa: CASSLGPGSNEQFF; CDR3nt: TGTGCCAGCAGCTTAGGCCCGGGGTCCAATGAGCAGTTCTTC
len: 16; abundance: .; d_gene: TRBD1; j_gene: TRBJ2-5; v_gene: TRBV5-1; CDR3aa: CASSPGQGPFYGTQYF; CDR3nt: TGCGCCAGCAGCCCGGGACAGGGTCCCTTTTACGGGACCCAGTACTTC
len: 11; abundance: .; d_gene: .; j_gene: TRBJ1-2; v_gene: TRBV5-3; CDR3aa: CARSLAQGYTF; CDR3nt: TGTGCCAGAAGCTTGGCCCAGGGCTACACCTTC
len: 15; abundance: .; d_gene: TRBD2; j_gene: TRBJ2-3; v_gene: TRBV5-4; CDR3aa: CASSLETGGSDTQYF; CDR3nt: TGTGCCAGCAGCTTGGAAACGGGGGGGTCAGATACGCAGTATTTT
len: 13; abundance: few; d_gene: .; j_gene: TRBJ1-1; v_gene: TRBV29-1; CDR3aa: CSVETGYRTEAFF; CDR3nt: TGCAGCGTCGAAACAGGGTACAGGACTGAAGCTTTCTTT
len: 16; abundance: .; d_gene: .; j_gene: TRBJ1-6; v_gene: TRBV15; CDR3aa: CATSRDRSRGNSPLHF; CDR3nt: TGTGCCACCAGCAGAGATAGAAGCAGGGGAAATTCACCCCTCCACTTT
len: 14; abundance: .; d_gene: TRBD1; j_gene: TRBJ1-4; v_gene: TRBV2; CDR3aa: CASSLGQVNEKLFF; CDR3nt: TGTGCCAGCAGTTTGGGACAGGTTAATGAAAAACTGTTTTTT
len: 13; abundance: .; d_gene: .; j_gene: TRBJ1-2; v_gene: TRBV30; CDR3aa: CAWSQGYSYGYTF; CDR3nt: TGTGCCTGGAGCCAGGGCTACAGCTATGGCTACACCTTC
len: 17; abundance: .; d_gene: .; j_gene: TRBJ1-1; v_gene: TRBV18; CDR3aa: CASSPTQSTPLNTEAFF; CDR3nt: TGTGCCAGCTCTCCTACACAGTCAACACCCTTGAACACTGAAGCTTTCTTT
len: 15; abundance: .; d_gene: TRBD2; j_gene: TRBJ2-1; v_gene: TRBV12-5; CDR3aa: CASGSTRGDYNEQFF; CDR3nt: TGTGCTAGTGGTTCTACGCGGGGGGACTACAATGAGCAGTTCTTC
len: 11; abundance: .; d_gene: .; j_gene: TRBJ2-3; v_gene: TRBV7-2; CDR3aa: CASSPTDTQYF; CDR3nt: TGTGCCAGCAGCCCCACAGATACGCAGTATTTT
len: 16; abundance: .; d_gene: TRBD1; j_gene: TRBJ1-2; v_gene: TRBV9; CDR3aa: CASSQSLVRGVYGYTF; CDR3nt: TGTGCCAGCAGCCAATCATTGGTCAGGGGGGTCTATGGCTACACCTTC
len: 13; abundance: .; d_gene: .; j_gene: TRBJ2-1; v_gene: TRBV7-8; CDR3aa: CATLTLQSGEQFF; CDR3nt: TGTGCCACCCTTACCCTACAGTCCGGTGAGCAGTTCTTC
len: 15; abundance: .; d_gene: TRBD1; j_gene: TRBJ2-1; v_gene: TRBV6-4; CDR3aa: CASSDTGTGKDEQFF; CDR3nt: TGTGCCAGCAGTGATACCGGGACAGGGAAGGATGAGCAGTTCTTC
len: 14; abundance: .; d_gene: TRBD1; j_gene: TRBJ2-5; v_gene: TRBV5-1; CDR3aa: CASSTGQAQETQYF; CDR3nt: TGCGCCAGCAGCACGGGACAGGCGCAAGAGACCCAGTACTTC
len: 15; abundance: .; d_gene: TRBD1; j_gene: TRBJ1-3; v_gene: TRBV6-5; CDR3aa: CASSRTGASGNTIYF; CDR3nt: TGTGCCAGCAGTCGCACAGGGGCCTCTGGAAACACCATATATTTT
len: 11; abundance: .; d_gene: .; j_gene: TRBJ1-2; v_gene: TRBV29-1; CDR3aa: CSVEANYGYTF; CDR3nt: TGCAGCGTTGAAGCCAACTATGGCTACACCTTC
len: 15; abundance: once; d_gene: .; j_gene: TRBJ2-2; v_gene: TRBV9; CDR3aa: CASSPRGAPDGELFF; CDR3nt: TGTGCCAGCAGCCCTCGAGGGGCGCCTGACGGGGAGCTGTTTTTT
len: 14; abundance: .; d_gene: TRBD1; j_gene: TRBJ2-1; v_gene: TRBV5-6; CDR3aa: CASSLGQGYNEQFF; CDR3nt: TGTGCCAGCAGCTTGGGACAGGGCTACAATGAGCAGTTCTTC
len: 14; abundance: .; d_gene: .; j_gene: TRBJ2-5; v_gene: TRBV10-1; CDR3aa: CASTTRQGQETQYF; CDR3nt: TGCGCCAGCACGACTAGACAGGGTCAAGAGACCCAGTACTTC
len: 12; abundance: .; d_gene: .; j_gene: TRBJ2-2; v_gene: TRBV27; CDR3aa: CAVGRYTGELFF; CDR3nt: TGTGCCGTGGGACGGTACACCGGGGAGCTGTTTTTT
len: 16; abundance: .; d_gene: .; j_gene: TRBJ2-1; v_gene: TRBV27; CDR3aa: CASRDPGLFSYNEQFF; CDR3nt: TGTGCCAGCCGGGACCCGGGACTCTTCTCCTACAATGAGCAGTTCTTC
len: 18; abundance: .; d_gene: TRBD1; j_gene: TRBJ2-3; v_gene: TRBV2; CDR3aa: CASSEVRGQVFSTDTQYF; CDR3nt: TGTGCCAGCAGTGAAGTTCGCGGACAGGTGTTTAGCACAGATACGCAGTATTTT
len: 13; abundance: .; d_gene: TRBD1; j_gene: TRBJ2-7; v_gene: TRBV27; CDR3aa: CASSLGQEYEQYF; CDR3nt: TGTGCCAGCAGCTTGGGACAGGAGTACGAGCAGTACTTC
len: 14; abundance: .; d_gene: TRBD1; j_gene: TRBJ1-2; v_gene: TRBV6-5; CDR3aa: CASRYRQGRYGYTF; CDR3nt: TGTGCCAGCAGATATCGACAGGGGAGGTATGGCTACACCTTC
len: 14; abundance: .; d_gene: .; j_gene: TRBJ1-3; v_gene: TRBV18; CDR3aa: CASSPSTGEDTIYF; CDR3nt: TGTGCCAGCTCACCAAGTACTGGGGAGGACACCATATATTTT
len: 11; abundance: .; d_gene: .; j_gene: TRBJ2-5; v_gene: TRBV5-4; CDR3aa: CASSSRDGQYF; CDR3nt: TGTGCCAGCAGCTCCCGCGATGGCCAGTACTTC
len: 15; abundance: .; d_gene: TRBD2; j_gene: TRBJ2-6; v_gene: TRBV25-1; CDR3aa: CASSGAGAGANVLTF; CDR3nt: TGTGCCAGCAGCGGGGCGGGAGCTGGGGCCAACGTCCTGACTTTC
len: 16; abundance: .; d_gene: TRBD1; j_gene: TRBJ2-7; v_gene: TRBV5-4; CDR3aa: CASSLGGTGAVYEQYF; CDR3nt: TGTGCCAGCAGCTTGGGGGGGACAGGGGCGGTATACGAGCAGTACTTC
len: 14; abundance: .; d_gene: .; j_gene: TRBJ2-7; v_gene: TRBV30; CDR3aa: CAGTWTATPYEQYF; CDR3nt: TGTGCCGGGACCTGGACAGCCACTCCCTACGAGCAGTACTTC